Following are 21 T cell receptor beta chains from one sample sequenced in a study of response to subunit inactivated influenza vaccine. TCRdb re-analysed the RT-PCR reads in MiXCR, keeping a single row per CDR3 protein. The table includes roughly 550,000 distinct CDR3 sequences, less than 25% detected once. These data are also associated with another study on T cells expressing NK-cell markers. That study adds: What made the TCR beta cDNA was 5'RACE template switching with UMIs.

Sequences were derived from CD4+ T cells sorted from PBMCs, sampled about 13 days after vaccination. Receptor source: a man in his fifties or sixties who received an inactivated influenza vaccine.

The chain couples TRBV9 to TRBJ2-3; no firm D call. This CDR3 region has 14 residues. Germline V gene lookup returns CDR1 SGDLS and CDR2 YYNGEE. V gave up 3 bases and J gave up 3 bases, with 11 bases separating them. CDR3 sequence: CASSALQSTDTQYF. The CDR3 nucleotides are TGTGCCAGCAGCGCTCTACAGAGTACAGATACGCAGTATTTT.

The chain has TRBV5-1 and TRBJ2-1; no clear D gene. Trimming removed 3 bases at V and 5 bases at J, with 9 bases between. Germline V gene sequence: CDR1 SGHRS, CDR2 YFSETQ. There are 13 residues in the CDR3. CDR3 region: CASSSRIDNEQFF. CDR3 bases: TGCGCCAGCAGCTCCCGGATCGACAATGAGCAGTTCTTC.

Only a few counts were recorded for this clonotype. This rearrangement joins TRBV15 to TRBJ2-5, with TRBD1 matching 7 bases. CDR1 and CDR2 (germline): LNHNV, YYDKDF (reference sequence). After removal of 5 bases from V and 4 bases from J, the junction contained 7 bases not matched to a gene. The CDR3 sequence is 14 residues long. CDR3 amino acids: CATSAHRGVETQYF. The CDR3 DNA reads as TGTGCCACCAGCGCTCACAGGGGTGTAGAGACCCAGTACTTC.

This clonotype was detected a few times. The V gene is TRBV10-3, the J gene TRBJ2-7; D could derive from TRBD1 or TRBD2 (5 bases each). The CDR3 spans 13 residues. Trimming cost V 11 bases and J 2 bases, with 16 bases left between them. From germline, CDR1 is ENHRY and CDR2 SYGVKD. CDR3 coding DNA: TGTGCCGTATCCGGGACCGAGACCTACGAGCAGTACTTC. This translates into CAVSGTETYEQYF.

The table lists this clonotype with a few counts. The chain uses TRBV11-2 and TRBJ2-3; the D call may be TRBD1 or TRBD2 (6 bases each). CDR3 size: 17 residues. V lost 5 bases to trimming and J lost 2 bases, with 20 bases between them. Germline CDR1 reads SGHAT; CDR2 reads FQNNGV. The CDR3 DNA reads as TGTGCCAGCAGCCCTGGGCGTTGGGGGGCCCTCACAGATACGCAGTATTTT. It codes for CASSPGRWGALTDTQYF.

This clonotype showed up just a few times. The chain uses TRBV5-1 and TRBJ2-3; D is perhaps TRBD1 (6 bases). V shed 4 bases and J shed 2 bases, with 11 bases lying between them. Germline-derived CDR1 and CDR2 are SGHRS and YFSETQ. The CDR3 extends over 14 amino acids. The CDR3 sequence is CASSTQGYTDTQYF. The DNA of the CDR3 is TGCGCCAGCAGCACACAGGGATACACAGATACGCAGTATTTT.

The chain combines TRBV24-1 with TRBJ2-2; maybe TRBD1 (6 bases). The CDR3 sequence is 14 residues long. The germline V and J ends were trimmed by 3 bases and 6 bases, with 10 bases remaining between them. Per the germline V gene, CDR1 is KGHDR and CDR2 is SFDVKD. CDR3 DNA: TGTGCCACCAGTGATCCGGGACAATCCGGGGAGCTGTTTTTT. It translates to CATSDPGQSGELFF.

The V and J genes are TRBV5-1 and TRBJ2-3, with D perhaps TRBD2 (6 bases). Germline V gives CDR1 SGHRS, CDR2 YFSETQ. The V gene lost 3 bases and the J gene lost 3 bases, with 11 bases spanning the gap. This CDR3 has 14 residues. CDR3 amino acids: CASSSGGVTDTQYF. CDR3 DNA: TGCGCCAGCAGCTCCGGGGGAGTAACAGATACGCAGTATTTT.

This clonotype was seen a few times. J is TRBJ2-7 and V is TRBV12-5, with D perhaps matching TRBD1 (5 bases). The germline gives CDR1 LGHNT, CDR2 FRNRAP. The V gene lost 4 bases and the J gene lost 1 base, with 8 bases spanning the gap. This CDR3 region has 13 residues. CDR3 loop: CASGSDSSYEQYF. CDR3 nucleotides: TGTGCTAGTGGTTCAGACAGTTCCTACGAGCAGTACTTC.

This sequence joins TRBV5-1 and TRBJ2-1; D ambiguous. CDR1 is SGHRS, CDR2 YFSETQ, per germline. This CDR3 has 14 residues. Trimming left V 4 bases short and J 6 bases short, with 14 bases between. As DNA, the CDR3 is TGCGCCAGCAGCGTCGAAAGAAGGGTCAATGAGCAGTTCTTC. This sequence encodes CASSVERRVNEQFF.

This clonotype has just a few counts. This rearrangement joins TRBV9 to TRBJ2-1, with TRBD1 matching 7 bases. The CDR3 is made up of 15 amino acids. Germline-derived CDR1 and CDR2 are SGDLS and YYNGEE. V lost 0 bases, J lost 2 bases, and 2 bases stayed unmatched. The CDR3 region is CASSVGTGTYNEQFF. The CDR3 nucleotides are TGTGCCAGCAGCGTAGGGACAGGCACCTACAATGAGCAGTTCTTC.

The V and J genes are TRBV20-1 and TRBJ2-1, with TRBD2 matching 8 bases. In germline, CDR1 is DFQATT, CDR2 SNEGSKA (reference sequence). This CDR3 spans 13 amino acids. The V and J ends lost 3 bases and 7 bases, in that order; junction bases with no gene match: 5. The DNA for the CDR3 is TGCAGTGCTAGTTCCGGGAGGGGAAATGAGCAGTTCTTC. It is translated as CSASSGRGNEQFF.

In this sample, this clonotype turned up a few times. For the CDR3, the DNA is TGTGCCAGCAGTCCCTATTCGGACAATCAGCCCCAGCATTTT. It specifies CASSPYSDNQPQHF. The V gene is TRBV6-2 or TRBV6-3, the J gene TRBJ1-5; D remains ambiguous. The V gene lost 5 bases and the J gene lost 3 bases, with 11 bases spanning the gap. The CDR3 is 14 amino acids. The V gene's germline CDR1 is MNHEY and CDR2 SVGEGT.

The chain is built from TRBV7-6 and TRBJ2-3; no clear D gene. Germline V lookup: CDR1 SGHVS, CDR2 FNYEAQ. The CDR3 sequence is 14 residues long. V was shortened by 5 bases and J by 5 bases, with 14 bases between the two germline ends. The DNA for the CDR3 is TGTGCCAGCAGCCGCCCCTTACGCCGAGATACGCAGTATTTT. Translation: CASSRPLRRDTQYF.

In this sample, this clonotype turned up a few times. V and J are TRBV5-1 and TRBJ1-5; TRBD1 might be the D (5 bases). Germline CDR1 SGHRS, CDR2 YFSETQ. The CDR3 loop spans 15 amino acids. Trimming removed 4 bases from V and 0 bases from J, with 11 bases in between. The CDR3 spells CASSPGSNSNQPQHF. The CDR3 nucleotides are TGCGCCAGCAGCCCAGGGAGTAATAGCAATCAGCCCCAGCATTTT.

This clonotype occurred a few times. The rearrangement joins TRBV5-1 to TRBJ2-2, with 7 bases that match TRBD2. V shed 5 bases, J shed 3 bases, and the junction held 4 bases outside the gene matches. The CDR3 is 14 residues long. The germline CDR1 and CDR2 sequences are SGHRS and YFSETQ. DNA for the CDR3: TGCGCCAGCAGTATTCGGGGGGACACCGGGGAGCTGTTTTTT. Its protein product is CASSIRGDTGELFF.

This clonotype came up a few times. The V call is TRBV11-2, the J call TRBJ2-1; the D gene could be TRBD1 or TRBD2 (6 bases each). The CDR3 extends over 16 amino acids. Germline CDR1 is SGHAT and CDR2 is FQNNGV. V was shortened by 5 bases and J by 3 bases, with 17 bases between the two germline ends. The CDR3 sequence: CASSALGGPSYNEQFF. The CDR3 nucleotides read TGTGCCAGCAGCGCGCTGGGGGGCCCAAGCTACAATGAGCAGTTCTTC.

This clonotype was found a few times. The chain employs TRBV7-9 and TRBJ2-1; D is undetermined. The CDR3 extends over 14 amino acids. Trimming pared 2 bases from V and 2 bases from J, leaving 7 bases between. Germline V CDR1 and CDR2: SEHNR, FQNEAQ (reference sequence). This chain's CDR3 is CASSLFGPYNEQFF. CDR3 DNA sequence: TGTGCCAGCAGCTTATTCGGCCCCTACAATGAGCAGTTCTTC.

This clonotype appeared a few times. This chain uses TRBV7-9 with TRBJ2-3; the D is unclear. This CDR3 contains 15 residues. The germline CDR1 and CDR2 sequences are SEHNR and FQNEAQ (reference sequence). V was cut by 5 bases and J by 0 bases, with 12 bases left in between. The CDR3 DNA follows: TGTGCCAGCAGCCCGATCATTTCTAGCACAGATACGCAGTATTTT. It yields the protein CASSPIISSTDTQYF.

The chain couples TRBV6-2 or TRBV6-3 to TRBJ2-1; D not certain. Trimming shortened V by 2 bases and J by 10 bases, and 9 bases separated the two germline ends. CDR3 length equals 12 residues. From germline, CDR1 is MNHEY and CDR2 SVGEGT. CDR3 in amino acids: CASSYVPREQFF. In DNA, the CDR3 is TGTGCCAGCAGTTACGTCCCGCGGGAGCAGTTCTTC.

This clonotype came up a few times. V gene TRBV10-3 combines with J gene TRBJ2-1; D remains ambiguous. The CDR3 covers 13 residues. CDR1 and CDR2 (germline): ENHRY, SYGVKD. V gave up 0 bases and J gave up 10 bases, with 10 bases separating them. This chain's CDR3 is CAISESVYGEQFF. CDR3 DNA sequence: TGTGCCATCAGTGAGTCAGTATACGGGGAGCAGTTCTTC.